A single sample is the source of the 15 T cell receptor beta chains below, sequenced in a study of CXCR3-negative and CXCR3-positive naive CD8 T cells (dated by TCRdb to about 2019). Antigens for these TCRs are unknown. The research as a whole found: Compared with CXCR3-negative naive cells, CXCR3-positive naive cells had TRB CDR3s with higher hydrophobicity (lower Kidera factor 4), lower energy, and higher strength and volume indices.

TCRdb names NextSeq 550 as the instrument used. The Human TCR Profiling Kit (MiLaboratory) was used to make UMI-labeled 5' RACE TRB cDNA libraries. The reads were reprocessed in TCRdb, with one entry per CDR3 protein sequence and no accompanying DNA. The data table for this sample lists tens of thousands of distinct CDR3 sequences. The ten largest clones capture around 4.8% of the sample. Specimen: naive CXCR3+ CD8+ T cells from blood. The sample's cell subset or site, from its label and the paper: CD45RO-CCR7+CD27+CD95- naive CD8+ T cells expressing CXCR3 (TNR3+). These receptors all come from a human donor in good health. Some clones in this sample may be carry-over from other donors' samples.

This chain links TRBV4-3 with TRBJ1-4; without DNA, the TCRdb call of TRBD1 cannot be checked. CDR1 is LGHNA and CDR2 is YSLEER in the germline V gene. There are 16 residues in the CDR3. The CDR3 region is CASSQAGRQGYEKLFF.

The J gene is TRBJ2-1, the V gene TRBV29-1; TCRdb outputs TRBD1, but without DNA this stays unchecked. Germline V gene sequence: CDR1 SQVTM, CDR2 ANQGSEA. The CDR3 is made up of 12 amino acids. The CDR3 sequence is CSAPVGGDEQFF.

The V call is TRBV7-9, the J call TRBJ2-7. In germline, CDR1 is SEHNR, CDR2 FQNEAQ (reference sequence). CDR3 length: 15 residues. Here the CDR3 reads CASSLSGRSHYEQYF.

The rearrangement uses TRBV21-1 and TRBJ1-2. TRBV21-1 counts as a pseudogene. This CDR3 is 11 amino acids long. CDR3 protein: CASRPYGGYTF.

The chain has TRBV6-1 and TRBJ2-1; the TCRdb call, TRBD2, lacks DNA for checking. The CDR3 length is 13 residues. CDR1 MNHNS and CDR2 SASEGT come from the germline V gene. The CDR3 reads CASSPFGGDGQFF.

The J gene is TRBJ2-1, the V gene TRBV5-1; absent DNA, TCRdb's TRBD1 call cannot be checked. CDR1 is SGHRS, CDR2 YFSETQ, per germline. There are 16 residues in the CDR3. This CDR3 is CASTPITGGANNEQFF.

CDR3 loop: CGSSFPDLYNEQFF. The chain joins TRBV5-1 to TRBJ2-1; the TRBD1 assignment by TCRdb is unverifiable without DNA. The CDR3 length is 14 residues. The V gene's germline CDR1 is SGHRS and CDR2 YFSETQ.

V gene TRBV7-9 combines with J gene TRBJ2-7; TCRdb selects TRBD2, and the lack of DNA leaves this call unchecked. Germline lookup yields CDR1 SEHNR and CDR2 FQNEAQ (reference sequence). The CDR3 extends over 14 amino acids. CDR3 amino acids: CASSLGLADYEQYF.

The chain employs TRBV3-1 and TRBJ2-3. There are 13 residues in the CDR3. Germline V gene data show CDR1 as LGHDT and CDR2 as YNNKEL (reference sequence). This CDR3 is CASSHSNTDTQYF.

The chain employs TRBV21-1 and TRBJ2-7; without DNA, the TCRdb call of TRBD1 cannot be checked. TRBV21-1 is classified as a pseudogene. This CDR3 is 14 amino acids long. The CDR3 is CASSPRDREPEQYF.

The chain carries TRBV29-1 and TRBJ2-7; no DNA is available, so the TRBD1 call from TCRdb remains unchecked. Germline CDR1 SQVTM, CDR2 ANQGSEA. This CDR3 region has 13 residues. This chain's CDR3 is CSVGQATSYEQYF.

The chain uses TRBV29-1 and TRBJ2-7. This CDR3 comprises 12 residues. CDR1 is SQVTM and CDR2 is ANQGSEA in the germline V gene. The CDR3 sequence is CSVEEKPYEQYF.

The V and J genes are TRBV15 and TRBJ2-1; TCRdb reports TRBD2, a call that lacks DNA to check it against. This CDR3 has 19 amino acids. CDR1 is LNHNV, CDR2 YYDKDF, per germline (reference sequence). This chain's CDR3 is CATSSPGEASGVPNNEQFF.

V and J are TRBV7-9 and TRBJ2-3; TCRdb picks TRBD1, but there is no DNA to check that call. The CDR3 totals 15 residues. Germline CDR1 is SEHNR and CDR2 is FQNEAQ (reference sequence). The CDR3: CASSSGQGGSDTQYF. Full variable domain (remainder filled in from reference TRBV7-9 and TRBJ2-3): DTGVSQNPRHKITKRGQNVTFRCDPISEHNRLYWYRQTLGQGPEFLTYFQNEAQLEKSRLLSDRFSAERPKGSFSTLEIQRTEQGDSAMYLCASSSGQGGSDTQYFGPGTRLTVL.

The chain links TRBV4-1 to TRBJ2-7; the D call from TCRdb, TRBD2, cannot be confirmed without DNA. Germline V gene sequence: CDR1 MGHRA, CDR2 YSYEKL. This CDR3 has 14 residues. The CDR3 loop is CASSQGLRGYEQYF.